This TCR beta chain was documented in a study of identical twins. Study observations and caveats: Beta out-of-frame twin sharing showed a weaker excess.

Ten or more counts support this clonotype. The antigen is unknown. The CDR3 has 17 amino acids. V shed 6 bases and J shed 4 bases, with 23 bases lying between them. The germline gives CDR1 MNHNS, CDR2 SASEGT. TCRdb re-called the 5' RACE reads with MiXCR, one entry per CDR3 protein. The repertoire holds around 650,000 distinct CDR3 sequences, with 7% to 7.5% as singletons. The sample also formed part of further work on yellow fever vaccine responses in identical twins.

Sequenced: PBMCs. This clonotype was obtained from a woman younger than 30 in good health. The gene calls are TRBV6-1 and TRBJ2-3; the D gene is possibly TRBD2 (6 bases). CDR3: CASRHRQLALVPDTQYF. The CDR3 nucleotides read TGTGCCAGCAGACACAGACAACTAGCCCTAGTTCCAGATACGCAGTATTTT.